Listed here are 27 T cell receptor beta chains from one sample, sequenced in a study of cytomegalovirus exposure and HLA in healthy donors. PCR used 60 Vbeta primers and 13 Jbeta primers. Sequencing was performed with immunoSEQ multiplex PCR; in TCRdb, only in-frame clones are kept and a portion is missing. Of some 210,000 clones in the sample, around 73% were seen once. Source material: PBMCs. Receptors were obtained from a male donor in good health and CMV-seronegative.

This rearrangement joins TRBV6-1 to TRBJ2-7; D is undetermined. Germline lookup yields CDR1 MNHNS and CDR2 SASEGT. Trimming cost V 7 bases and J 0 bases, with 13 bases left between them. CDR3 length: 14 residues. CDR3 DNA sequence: TGTGCCAGCACCAACCTGGGCTCCTCCTACGAGCAGTACTTC. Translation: CASTNLGSSYEQYF.

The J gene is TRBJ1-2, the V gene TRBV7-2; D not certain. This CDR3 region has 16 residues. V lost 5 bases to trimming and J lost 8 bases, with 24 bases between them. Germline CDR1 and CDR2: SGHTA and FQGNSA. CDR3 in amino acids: CASSPGSRRVGKGYTF. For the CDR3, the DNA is TGTGCCAGCAGCCCCGGTTCCCGGCGGGTTGGAAAAGGCTACACCTTC.

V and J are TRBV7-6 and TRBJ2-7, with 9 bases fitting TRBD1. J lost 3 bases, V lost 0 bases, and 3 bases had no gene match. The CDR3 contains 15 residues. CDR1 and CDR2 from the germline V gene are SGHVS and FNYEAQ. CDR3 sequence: CASSLATTGGYEQYF. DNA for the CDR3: TGTGCCAGCAGCTTAGCGACGACAGGGGGCTACGAGCAGTACTTC.

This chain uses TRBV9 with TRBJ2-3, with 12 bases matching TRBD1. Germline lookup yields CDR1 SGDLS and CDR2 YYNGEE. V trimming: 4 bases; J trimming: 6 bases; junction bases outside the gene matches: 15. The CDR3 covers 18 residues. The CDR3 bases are TGTGCCAGCAGCCTAATGCCCGGAGGGACAGGGGGCCCCGATACGCAGTATTTT. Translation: CASSLMPGGTGGPDTQYF.

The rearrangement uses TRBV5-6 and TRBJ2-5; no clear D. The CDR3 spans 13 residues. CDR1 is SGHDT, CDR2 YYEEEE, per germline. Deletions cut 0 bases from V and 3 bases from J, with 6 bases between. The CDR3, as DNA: TGTGCCAGCAGCTTGGGCGAGGAAGAGACCCAGTACTTC. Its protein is CASSLGEEETQYF.

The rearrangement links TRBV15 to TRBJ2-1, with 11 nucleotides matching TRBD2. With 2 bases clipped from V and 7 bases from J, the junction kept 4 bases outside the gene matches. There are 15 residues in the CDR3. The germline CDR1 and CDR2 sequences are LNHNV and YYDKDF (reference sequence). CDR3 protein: CATSRPGLAVNEQFF. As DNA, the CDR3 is TGTGCCACCAGCAGACCGGGACTAGCGGTTAATGAGCAGTTCTTC.

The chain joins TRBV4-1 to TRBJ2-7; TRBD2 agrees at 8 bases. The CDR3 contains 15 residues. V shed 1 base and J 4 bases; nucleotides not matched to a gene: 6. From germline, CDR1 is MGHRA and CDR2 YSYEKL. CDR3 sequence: CASSQVGLASYEQYF. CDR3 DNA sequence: TGCGCCAGCAGCCAAGTTGGACTAGCAAGTTACGAGCAGTACTTC.

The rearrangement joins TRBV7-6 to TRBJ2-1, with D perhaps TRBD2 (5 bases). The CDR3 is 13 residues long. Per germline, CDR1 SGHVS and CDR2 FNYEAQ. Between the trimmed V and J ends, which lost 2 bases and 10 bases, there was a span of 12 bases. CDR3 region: CASSLTPRREQFF. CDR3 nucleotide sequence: TGTGCCAGCAGCTTAACCCCCCGGAGGGAGCAGTTCTTC.

The CDR3 sequence is CASSQVLGSGSSYEQYF. DNA for the CDR3: TGTGCCAGCAGCCAAGTCCTTGGTAGCGGGTCCTCCTACGAGCAGTACTTC. This rearrangement joins TRBV4-2 to TRBJ2-7; 7 positions match TRBD2. This CDR3 has 17 residues. CDR1 and CDR2 from the germline V gene are LGHNA and YNFKEQ. V gave up 1 base and J gave up 0 bases; unmatched junction bases: 9.

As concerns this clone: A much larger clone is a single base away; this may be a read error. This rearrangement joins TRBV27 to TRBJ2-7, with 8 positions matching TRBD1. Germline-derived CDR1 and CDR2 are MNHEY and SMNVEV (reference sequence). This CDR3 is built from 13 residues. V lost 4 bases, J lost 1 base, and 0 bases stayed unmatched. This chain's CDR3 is CASSWDRSYEQYF. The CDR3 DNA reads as TGTGCCAGCAGTTGGGACAGGTCCTACGAGCAGTACTTC.

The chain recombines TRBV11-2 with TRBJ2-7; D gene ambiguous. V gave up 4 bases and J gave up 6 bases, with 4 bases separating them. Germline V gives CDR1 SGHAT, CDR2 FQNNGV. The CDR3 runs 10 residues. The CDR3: CASSSVEQYF. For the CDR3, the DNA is TGTGCCAGCAGCTCTGTCGAGCAGTACTTC.

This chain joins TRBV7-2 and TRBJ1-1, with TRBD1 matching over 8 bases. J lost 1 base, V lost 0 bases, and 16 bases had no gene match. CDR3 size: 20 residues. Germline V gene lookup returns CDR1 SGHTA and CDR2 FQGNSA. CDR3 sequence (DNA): TGTGCCAGCAGCTTAGCCCCAGGGGGCGGGATATTCGGGGAGAACACTGAAGCTTTCTTT. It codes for CASSLAPGGGIFGENTEAFF.

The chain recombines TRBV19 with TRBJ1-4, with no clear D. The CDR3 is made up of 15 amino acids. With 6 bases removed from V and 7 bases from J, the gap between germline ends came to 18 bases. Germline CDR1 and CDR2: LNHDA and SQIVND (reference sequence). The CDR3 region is CASRRNPILSEKLFF. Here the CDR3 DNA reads TGTGCCAGTAGGAGGAACCCGATACTCTCTGAAAAACTGTTTTTT.

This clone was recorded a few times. The DNA for the CDR3 is TGCGCCAGCAGCGCCCTGACTAGCGGCCAAGAGACCCAGTACTTC. Residues: CASSALTSGQETQYF. The chain links TRBV5-1 to TRBJ2-5; 9 bases match TRBD2. Germline CDR1 SGHRS, CDR2 YFSETQ. CDR3 length equals 15 residues. V dropped 4 bases and J dropped 1; count of bases not matched to a gene: 5.

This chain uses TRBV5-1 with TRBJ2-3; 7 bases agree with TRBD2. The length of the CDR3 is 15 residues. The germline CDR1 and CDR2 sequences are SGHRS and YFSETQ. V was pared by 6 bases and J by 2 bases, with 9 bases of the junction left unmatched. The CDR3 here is CASTPTSAYTDTQYF. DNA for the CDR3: TGCGCCAGCACACCCACTAGCGCGTACACAGATACGCAGTATTTT. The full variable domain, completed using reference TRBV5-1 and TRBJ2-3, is KAGVTQTPRYLIKTRGQQVTLSCSPISGHRSVSWYQQTPGQGLQFLFEYFSETQRNKGNFPGRFSGRQFSNSRSEMNVSTLELGDSALYLCASTPTSAYTDTQYFGPGTRLTVL.

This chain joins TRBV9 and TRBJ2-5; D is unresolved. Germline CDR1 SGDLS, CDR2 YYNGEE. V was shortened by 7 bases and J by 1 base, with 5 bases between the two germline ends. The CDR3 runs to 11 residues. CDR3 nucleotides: TGTGCCAGCGGCAGCCAAGAGACCCAGTACTTC. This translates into CASGSQETQYF.

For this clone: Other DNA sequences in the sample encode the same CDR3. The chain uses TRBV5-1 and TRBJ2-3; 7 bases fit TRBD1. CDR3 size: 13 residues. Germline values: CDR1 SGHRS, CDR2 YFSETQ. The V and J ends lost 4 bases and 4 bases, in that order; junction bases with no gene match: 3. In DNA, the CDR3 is TGCGCCAGCAGCCTAGGGGGCGCAGATACGCAGTATTTT. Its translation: CASSLGGADTQYF.

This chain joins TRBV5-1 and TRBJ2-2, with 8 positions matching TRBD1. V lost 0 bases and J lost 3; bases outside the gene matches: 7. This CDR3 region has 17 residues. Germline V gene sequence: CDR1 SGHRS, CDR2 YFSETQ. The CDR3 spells CASSLVPQGADTGELFF. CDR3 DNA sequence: TGCGCCAGCAGCTTGGTTCCTCAGGGGGCCGACACCGGGGAGCTGTTTTTT.

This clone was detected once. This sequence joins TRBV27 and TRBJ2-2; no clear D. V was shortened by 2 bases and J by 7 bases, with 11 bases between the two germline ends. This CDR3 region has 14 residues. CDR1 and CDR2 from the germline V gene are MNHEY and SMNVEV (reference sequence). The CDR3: CASSLTTLDGELFF. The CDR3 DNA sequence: TGTGCCAGCAGTTTAACCACGTTAGACGGGGAGCTGTTTTTT.

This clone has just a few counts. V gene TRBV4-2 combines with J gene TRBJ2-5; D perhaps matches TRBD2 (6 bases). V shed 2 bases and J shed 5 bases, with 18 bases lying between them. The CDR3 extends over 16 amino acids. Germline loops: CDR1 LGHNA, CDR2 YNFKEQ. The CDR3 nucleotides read TGTGCCAGCAGCCAAAATTCTTTAGCGGTGGGGGAGACCCAGTACTTC. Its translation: CASSQNSLAVGETQYF.

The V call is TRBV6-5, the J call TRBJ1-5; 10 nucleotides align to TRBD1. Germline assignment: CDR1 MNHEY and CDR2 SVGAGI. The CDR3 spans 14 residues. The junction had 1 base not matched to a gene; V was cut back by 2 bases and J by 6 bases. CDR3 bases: TGTGCCAGCAGTTACGGACAGGGGGTTCAGCCCCAGCATTTT. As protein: CASSYGQGVQPQHF.

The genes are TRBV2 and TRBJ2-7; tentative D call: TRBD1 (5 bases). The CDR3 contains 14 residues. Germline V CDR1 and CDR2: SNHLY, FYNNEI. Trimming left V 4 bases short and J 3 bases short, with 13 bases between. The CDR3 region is CASSGGRVYYEQYF. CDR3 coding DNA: TGTGCCAGCAGTGGGGGCAGGGTTTACTACGAGCAGTACTTC.

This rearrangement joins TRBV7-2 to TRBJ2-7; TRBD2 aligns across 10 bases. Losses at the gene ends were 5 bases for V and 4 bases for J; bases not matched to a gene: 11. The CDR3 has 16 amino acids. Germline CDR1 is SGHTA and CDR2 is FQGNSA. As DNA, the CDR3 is TGTGCCAGCAGCCCTAGCCTAGCGGGAGCTGAGTACGAGCAGTACTTC. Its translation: CASSPSLAGAEYEQYF.

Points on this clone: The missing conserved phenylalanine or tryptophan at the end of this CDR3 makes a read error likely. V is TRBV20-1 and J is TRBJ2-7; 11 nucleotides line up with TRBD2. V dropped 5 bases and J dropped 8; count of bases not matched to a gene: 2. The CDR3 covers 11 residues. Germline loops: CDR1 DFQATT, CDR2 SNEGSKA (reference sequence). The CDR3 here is CSARLAGKQYL. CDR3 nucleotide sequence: TGCAGTGCTCGACTAGCGGGAAAGCAGTACCTC.

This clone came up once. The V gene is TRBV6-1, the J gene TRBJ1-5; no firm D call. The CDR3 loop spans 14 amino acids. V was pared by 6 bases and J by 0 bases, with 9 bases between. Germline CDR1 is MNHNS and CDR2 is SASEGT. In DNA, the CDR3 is TGTGCCAGCAGAGACATGAGTAGCAATCAGCCCCAGCATTTT. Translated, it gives CASRDMSSNQPQHF.

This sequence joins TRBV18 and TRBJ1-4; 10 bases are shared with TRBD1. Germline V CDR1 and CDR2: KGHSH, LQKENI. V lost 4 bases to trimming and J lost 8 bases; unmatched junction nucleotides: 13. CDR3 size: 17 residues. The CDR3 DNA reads TGTGCCAGCTCACGCAGGACAGGGGGAGACGGAGGGGAAAAACTGTTTTTT. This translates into CASSRRTGGDGGEKLFF.

The CDR3 DNA follows: TGTGCCAGTAGCGCCGGGGACAGCCCGTACACTGAAGCTTTCTTT. It is translated as CASSAGDSPYTEAFF. This chain joins TRBV19 and TRBJ1-1, with TRBD1 identical over 7 bases. Germline CDR1 is LNHDA and CDR2 is SQIVND (reference sequence). This CDR3 comprises 15 residues. V shed 6 bases, J shed 3 bases, and the junction held 10 bases outside the gene matches.